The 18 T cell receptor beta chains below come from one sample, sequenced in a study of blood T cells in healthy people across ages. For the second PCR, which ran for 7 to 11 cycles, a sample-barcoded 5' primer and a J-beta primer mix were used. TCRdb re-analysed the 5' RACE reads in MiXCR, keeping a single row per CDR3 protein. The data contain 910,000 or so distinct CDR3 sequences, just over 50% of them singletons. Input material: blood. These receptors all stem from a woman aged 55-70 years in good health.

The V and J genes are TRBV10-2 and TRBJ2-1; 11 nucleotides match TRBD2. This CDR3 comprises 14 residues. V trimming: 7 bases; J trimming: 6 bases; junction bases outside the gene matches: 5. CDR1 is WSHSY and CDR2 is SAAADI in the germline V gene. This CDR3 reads CASTASGRFNEQFF. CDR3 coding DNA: TGCGCCAGCACGGCTAGCGGGAGGTTCAATGAGCAGTTCTTC.

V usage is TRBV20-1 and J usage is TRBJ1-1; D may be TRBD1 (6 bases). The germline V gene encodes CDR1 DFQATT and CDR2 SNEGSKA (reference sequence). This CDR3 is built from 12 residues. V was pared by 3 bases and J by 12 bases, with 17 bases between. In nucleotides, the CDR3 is TGCAGTGCTAGGGGGGGCCCGGGTCGGACTTTCTTT. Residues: CSARGGPGRTFF.

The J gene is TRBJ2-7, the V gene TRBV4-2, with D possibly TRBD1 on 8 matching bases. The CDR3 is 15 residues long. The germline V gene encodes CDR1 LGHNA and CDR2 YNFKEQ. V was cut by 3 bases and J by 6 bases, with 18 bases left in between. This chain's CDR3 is CASSHVQGGHAEQYF. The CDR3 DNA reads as TGTGCCAGCAGCCACGTACAGGGGGGGCACGCCGAGCAGTACTTC.

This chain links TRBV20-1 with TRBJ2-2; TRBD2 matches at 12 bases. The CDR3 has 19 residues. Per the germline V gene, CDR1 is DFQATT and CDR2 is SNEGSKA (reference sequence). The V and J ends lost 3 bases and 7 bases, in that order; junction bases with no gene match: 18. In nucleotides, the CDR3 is TGCAGTGCTAGTTTTTATAGTGTCCTAGCGGGAGGGCCAAACGGGGAGCTGTTTTTT. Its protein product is CSASFYSVLAGGPNGELFF.

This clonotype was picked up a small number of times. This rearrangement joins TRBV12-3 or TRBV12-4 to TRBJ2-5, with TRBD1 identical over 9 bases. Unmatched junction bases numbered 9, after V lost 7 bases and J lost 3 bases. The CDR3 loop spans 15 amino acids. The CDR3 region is CASKSRQGVEETQYF. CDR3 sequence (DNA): TGTGCCAGCAAGTCAAGACAGGGGGTAGAAGAGACCCAGTACTTC.

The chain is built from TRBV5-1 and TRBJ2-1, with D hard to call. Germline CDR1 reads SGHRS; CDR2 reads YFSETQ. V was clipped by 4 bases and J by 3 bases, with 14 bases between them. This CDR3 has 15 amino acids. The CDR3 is CASSLDEANYNEQFF. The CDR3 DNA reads TGCGCCAGCAGCCTTGACGAGGCGAACTACAATGAGCAGTTCTTC. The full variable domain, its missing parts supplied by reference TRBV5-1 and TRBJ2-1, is KAGVTQTPRYLIKTRGQQVTLSCSPISGHRSVSWYQQTPGQGLQFLFEYFSETQRNKGNFPGRFSGRQFSNSRSEMNVSTLELGDSALYLCASSLDEANYNEQFFGPGTRLTVL.

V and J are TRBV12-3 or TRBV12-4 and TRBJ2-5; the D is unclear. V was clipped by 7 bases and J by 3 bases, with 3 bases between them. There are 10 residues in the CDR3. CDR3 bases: TGTGCCAGCAAAAAAGAGACCCAGTACTTC. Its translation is CASKKETQYF.

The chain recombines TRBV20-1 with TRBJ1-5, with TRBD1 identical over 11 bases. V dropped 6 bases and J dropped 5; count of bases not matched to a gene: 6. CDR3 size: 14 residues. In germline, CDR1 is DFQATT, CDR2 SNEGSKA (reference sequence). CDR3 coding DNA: TGCAGTGCGGGGGGACAGGGGGATCATCAGCCCCAGCATTTT. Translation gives CSAGGQGDHQPQHF.

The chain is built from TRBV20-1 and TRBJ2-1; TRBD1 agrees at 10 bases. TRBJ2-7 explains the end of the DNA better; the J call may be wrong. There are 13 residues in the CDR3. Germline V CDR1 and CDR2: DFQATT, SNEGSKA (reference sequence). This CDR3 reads CSAVRDRGYEQYF. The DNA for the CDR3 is TGCAGTGCGGTCCGGGACAGGGGCTACGAGCAGTACTTC.

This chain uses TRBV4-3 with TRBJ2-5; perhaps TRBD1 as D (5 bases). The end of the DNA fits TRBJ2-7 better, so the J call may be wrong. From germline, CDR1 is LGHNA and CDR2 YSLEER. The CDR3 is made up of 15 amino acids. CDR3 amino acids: CASSQAPGLGYEQYF. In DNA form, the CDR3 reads TGCGCCAGCAGCCAAGCCCCAGGGTTGGGCTACGAGCAGTACTTC.

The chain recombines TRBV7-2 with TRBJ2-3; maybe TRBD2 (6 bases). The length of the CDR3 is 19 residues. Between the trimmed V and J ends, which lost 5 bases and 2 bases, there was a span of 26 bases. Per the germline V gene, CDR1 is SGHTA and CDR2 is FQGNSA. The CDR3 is CASSRKIGGGQGLTDTQYF. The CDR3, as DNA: TGTGCCAGCAGCCGGAAAATCGGGGGTGGTCAGGGACTCACAGATACGCAGTATTTT.

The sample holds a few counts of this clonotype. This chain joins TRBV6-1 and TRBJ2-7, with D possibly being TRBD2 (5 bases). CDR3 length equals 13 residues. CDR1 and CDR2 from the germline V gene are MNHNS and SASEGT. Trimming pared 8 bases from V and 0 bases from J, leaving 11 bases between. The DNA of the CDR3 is TGTGCCAGCTCCTGGGAGAGCTCCTACGAGCAGTACTTC. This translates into CASSWESSYEQYF.

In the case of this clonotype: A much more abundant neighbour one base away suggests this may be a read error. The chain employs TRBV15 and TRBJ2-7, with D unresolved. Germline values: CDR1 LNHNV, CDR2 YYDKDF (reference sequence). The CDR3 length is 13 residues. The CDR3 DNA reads TGTACCACCAGCAGAGATCTGGGGTACGAGCAGTACTTC. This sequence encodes CTTSRDLGYEQYF.

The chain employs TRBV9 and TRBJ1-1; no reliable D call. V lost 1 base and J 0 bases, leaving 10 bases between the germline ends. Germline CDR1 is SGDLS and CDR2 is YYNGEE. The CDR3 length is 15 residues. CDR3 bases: TGTGCCAGCAGCGTAATGTCAGAGATGAACACTGAAGCTTTCTTT. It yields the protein CASSVMSEMNTEAFF.

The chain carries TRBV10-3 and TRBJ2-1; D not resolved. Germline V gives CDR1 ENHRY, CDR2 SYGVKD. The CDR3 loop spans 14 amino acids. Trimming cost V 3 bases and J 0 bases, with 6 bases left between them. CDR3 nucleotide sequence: TGTGCCATCAGTGACGGCGGCTCCTACAATGAGCAGTTCTTC. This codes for CAISDGGSYNEQFF.

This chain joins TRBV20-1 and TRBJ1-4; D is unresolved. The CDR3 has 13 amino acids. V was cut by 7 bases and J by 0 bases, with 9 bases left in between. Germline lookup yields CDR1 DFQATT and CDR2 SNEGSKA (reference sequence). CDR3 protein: CSVHPATNEKLFF. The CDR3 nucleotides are TGCAGTGTTCACCCCGCAACTAATGAAAAACTGTTTTTT.

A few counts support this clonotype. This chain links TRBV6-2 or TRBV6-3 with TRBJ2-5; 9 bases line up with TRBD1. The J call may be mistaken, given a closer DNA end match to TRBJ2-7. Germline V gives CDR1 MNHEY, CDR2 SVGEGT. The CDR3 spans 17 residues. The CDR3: CASSLGSGTGHTYEQYF. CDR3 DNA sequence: TGTGCCAGCAGTTTGGGCTCCGGGACAGGGCATACCTACGAGCAGTACTTC.

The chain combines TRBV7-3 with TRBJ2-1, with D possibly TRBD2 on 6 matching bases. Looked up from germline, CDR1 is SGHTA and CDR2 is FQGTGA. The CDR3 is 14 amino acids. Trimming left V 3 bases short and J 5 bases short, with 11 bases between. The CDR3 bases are TGTGCCAGCAGCTTTGGGACTTACCACAATGAGCAGTTCTTC. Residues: CASSFGTYHNEQFF.